This TCR beta chain appears in the sequencing data of a study of T cell responses to AZD1222 COVID-19 vaccine. General study results and limits: All repertoire sampling was performed exclusively after the peak T cell response. Spike-specific TCR breadth and depth rose after two AZD1222 doses. White British donors predominated, females outnumbered males, and clonal diversity was possibly underestimated. Nearly half of spike-specific TCRs reportedly go after variant regions that carry no mutations.

With respect to this clone: Its specificity is not known.

Here immunoSEQ multiplex PCR was the method, and the copy in TCRdb shows in-frame clones only, minus some. The sample lists roughly 160,000 clones, roughly 94% seen once, with roughly 4.3% in the top ten. The V and J ends lost 5 bases and 7 bases, in that order; junction bases with no gene match: 5. Germline lookup yields CDR1 SGHNT and CDR2 YENEEA. The CDR3 is 14 residues long. The chain couples TRBV11-3 to TRBJ2-7; 13 bases fit TRBD2. This sequence originates from an adult in good health. The sequencing used peripheral blood, collected on day 0 of MenACWY control vaccination. The CDR3 region has the DNA TGTGCCAGCAGCCTGGGGACTAGCGGGACGGAGCAGTACTTC. Protein product: CASSLGTSGTEQYF. Together with reference TRBV11-3 and TRBJ2-7, the CDR3 gives the full variable domain: EAGVVQSPRYKIIEKKQPVAFWCNPISGHNTLYWYLQNLGQGPELLIRYENEEAVDDSQLPKDRFSAERLKGVDSTLKIQPAELGDSAVYLCASSLGTSGTEQYFGPGTRLTVT.